This T cell receptor (beta chain) was identified during a study of blood T cell repertoires in COVID-19. The wider study: The United States, Italy and Spain supplied acute and convalescent COVID-19 samples. T cells, B-cell-depleted T cells, or PBMCs provided the cDNA or gDNA that served as material.

This CDR3 comprises 15 residues. With V trimmed by 0 bases and J by 3 bases, 5 bases remained unmatched. Germline CDR1 and CDR2: SGHNT and YYREEE (reference sequence). In the original analysis: Nucleated cell counts were estimated from reference gene primer amplification. The assay was immunoSEQ multiplex PCR, and TCRdb's table has in-frame clones only and misses some. V and J calls and clone size come straight from that table; D and trimming were deduced from the DNA. This sample has around 120,000 clones, with about 79% found just once. The specimen was peripheral blood. This clonotype was obtained from a man in his 70s with acute or convalescent COVID-19. The J gene is TRBJ2-7, the V gene TRBV5-4, with 8 bases matching TRBD2. CDR3 nucleotide sequence: TGTGCCAGCAGCTTGGGCGGGAGGAGCAGCTACGAGCAGTACTTC. It specifies CASSLGGRSSYEQYF.